The rows below give T cell receptor beta chains drawn from one sample of a study of T cell changes during pregnancy in multiple sclerosis. Assay used: immunoSEQ multiplex PCR; TCRdb lists only in-frame clones, some missing. Of about 36,000 clones in the sample, 91% are singletons; the top ten hold approximately 0.44%. The specimen was CD4+ T cells from peripheral blood mononuclear cells, collected in the second trimester of pregnancy. The receptors were sampled from a female donor in good health, enrolled as a control in a pregnancy study. Both conserved end residues are part of each CDR3. A D gene is named only where the DNA matches it firmly. Part of the rows lack a size; the others show once, few, many or a class for expanded clones.

cdr3_length | j_call | clone_size | d_call | v_call | cdr3_nt | cdr3_aa
14 | TRBJ2-7 | - | - | TRBV2 | TGTGCCAGCAGTGGGGCCGGACTCCTACGAGAGCAGTACTTC | CASSGAGLLREQYF
15 | TRBJ1-1 | - | - | TRBV7-9 | TGTGCCAGCAGCCAGGGAGGGCAGGGTGGCACTGAAGCTTTCTTT | CASSQGGQGGTEAFF
13 | TRBJ2-7 | - | - | TRBV5-4 | TGTGCCAGCAGATTACAGGGTTCGGACGAGCAGTACTTC | CASRLQGSDEQYF
15 | TRBJ1-5 | - | - | TRBV6-1 | TGTGCCAGCAGTGAATTAACAGGGAGGGCTCAGCCCCAGCATTTT | CASSELTGRAQPQHF
15 | TRBJ2-7 | - | TRBD2 | TRBV6-5 | TGTGCCAGCAGTTACTCTGGACTAGCGGGATACGAGCAGTACTTC | CASSYSGLAGYEQYF
11 | TRBJ2-5 | once | - | TRBV7-6 | TGTGCCAGCAGAGCACAAGAGACCCAGTACTTC | CASRAQETQYF
12 | TRBJ2-1 | - | - | TRBV7-3 | TGTGCCAGCAGCATCCCCGGTCAGGGTAAGGTCTTC | CASSIPGQGKVF
13 | TRBJ1-6 | - | TRBD1 | TRBV19 | TGTGCCACGGGGGACAGACAAAATTCACCCCTCCACTTT | CATGDRQNSPLHF
14 | TRBJ2-5 | - | - | TRBV7-9 | TGTGCCAGCAGCTCGGGGACAGCGGGAGAGACCCAGTACTTC | CASSSGTAGETQYF
16 | TRBJ1-1 | - | TRBD1 | TRBV6-6 | TGTGCCAGCAGACTCGTCGGGACAGGGGCCCGCCCTGAAGCTTTCTTT | CASRLVGTGARPEAFF
17 | TRBJ1-2 | medium-sized | - | TRBV28 | TGTGCCAGCTACAAACCCCGGACAGATACCCCTAACTATGGCTACACCTTC | CASYKPRTDTPNYGYTF
15 | TRBJ2-1 | - | - | TRBV6-5 | TGTGCCAGCAGTTACTCGGGGGGGCAGCGCAATGAGCAGTTCTTC | CASSYSGGQRNEQFF
16 | TRBJ1-2 | - | TRBD1 | TRBV30 | TGTGCCTCCCTAGGGGGACAGCCTTTCAGGAACTATGGCTACACCTTC | CASLGGQPFRNYGYTF
18 | TRBJ2-2 | - | TRBD1 | TRBV7-7 | TGTGCTAGCAGCTTAGCCCATTCGGGACAGGGTGTCCCCGGGGAGCTGTTTTTT | CASSLAHSGQGVPGELFF
17 | TRBJ2-6 | - | TRBD1 | TRBV28 | TGTGCCAGCAGTCCCCCTCCGGGACAGGCTGGGGCCAACGTCCTGACTTTC | CASSPPPGQAGANVLTF
18 | TRBJ2-1 | - | - | TRBV4-2 | TGTGCCAGCAGCCGAGAGAGGCTTAGCGTCGGATCCTACAATGAGCAGTTCTTC | CASSRERLSVGSYNEQFF
14 | TRBJ2-3 | - | - | TRBV28 | TGTGCCAGCAGCCCTCCGGGACTGACAGATACGCAGTATTTT | CASSPPGLTDTQYF
14 | TRBJ1-1 | - | - | TRBV6-4 | TGTGCCAGCAGTGATGGGGCGGGGGTCGGTGAAGCTTTCTTT | CASSDGAGVGEAFF
15 | TRBJ2-7 | - | TRBD2 | TRBV11-2 | TGTGCCAGCGGGGGACTCCGGGGGGGCCGGGACGAGCAGTACTTC | CASGGLRGGRDEQYF
15 | TRBJ1-4 | - | - | TRBV14 | TGTGCCAGCAGCCAAGATCCAGGTGTTGGTGAAAAACTGTTTTTT | CASSQDPGVGEKLFF
14 | TRBJ2-3 | - | - | TRBV19 | TGTGCCAGTAGTGTAACAGGGAGTACAGATACGCAGTATTTT | CASSVTGSTDTQYF
15 | TRBJ1-3 | - | TRBD1 | TRBV18 | TGTGCCAGCTCACCGTTGCAGGGGGGCGGAAACACCATATATTTT | CASSPLQGGGNTIYF
16 | TRBJ2-1 | - | TRBD2 | TRBV6-5 | TGTGCCAGCAGTTTCGGACTGCTAGCGGGGTACAATGAGCAGTTCTTC | CASSFGLLAGYNEQFF
16 | TRBJ2-7 | - | - | TRBV6-5 | TGTGCCAGCAGTTTATACATGGGTCGGGGTTCCTACGAGCAGTACTTC | CASSLYMGRGSYEQYF
15 | TRBJ2-1 | - | TRBD2 | TRBV5-4 | TGTGCCAGCAGCTCCCAAGCGGGAGTCTACAATGAGCAGTTCTTC | CASSSQAGVYNEQFF
14 | TRBJ2-7 | once | - | TRBV18 | TGTGCCAGCTCAAAAGGCGGTAGTTCCTACGAGCAGTACTTC | CASSKGGSSYEQYF
14 | TRBJ1-2 | - | - | TRBV5-6 | TGTGCCAGCAGCCACCGGGCCCAGGGAAAGGGCTACACCTTC | CASSHRAQGKGYTF
14 | TRBJ1-5 | - | - | TRBV6-5 | TGTGCCAGCAGTGCCTCCAGGGCAAATCAGCCCCAGCATTTT | CASSASRANQPQHF
14 | TRBJ2-4 | - | - | TRBV29-1 | TGCAGCGTTGAGGAGGGGATCGGCAAAAACATTCAGTACTTC | CSVEEGIGKNIQYF
15 | TRBJ2-7 | - | - | TRBV9 | TGTGCCAGCAGCGTAGACTGGGCCAGCTTCTACGAGCAGTACTTC | CASSVDWASFYEQYF
14 | TRBJ2-7 | - | TRBD1 | TRBV29-1 | TGCAGCGTTGGAGGGGGCAGGGGAACCTACGAGCAGTACTTC | CSVGGGRGTYEQYF
15 | TRBJ1-2 | - | - | TRBV6-6 | TGTGCCAGCAGTTTCCCTGAAGGAGGATTCTATGGCTACACCTTC | CASSFPEGGFYGYTF
14 | TRBJ2-3 | - | - | TRBV2 | TGTGCCAGCAGTCCTCTTCGGGGCACAGATACGCAGTATTTT | CASSPLRGTDTQYF
12 | TRBJ2-1 | - | TRBD1 | TRBV5-4 | TGTGCCAGCAGCCATTCGACAGGGACGCAGTTCTTC | CASSHSTGTQFF
14 | TRBJ1-4 | - | - | TRBV5-4 | TGTGCCAGCAGCTTGTCGGGTGGAAATGAAAAACTGTTTTTT | CASSLSGGNEKLFF
15 | TRBJ1-4 | - | - | TRBV7-9 | TGTGCCAGCAGCTTAGGGCGGATTATCGATGAAAAACTGTTTTTT | CASSLGRIIDEKLFF
11 | TRBJ2-7 | - | - | TRBV7-6 | TGTGCCAGGCCTAGCTGCTACGAGCAGTACTTC | CARPSCYEQYF
13 | TRBJ2-3 | - | TRBD1 | TRBV29-1 | TGCAGCGGTCGGACAGGGGTCCCAGATACGCAGTATTTT | CSGRTGVPDTQYF